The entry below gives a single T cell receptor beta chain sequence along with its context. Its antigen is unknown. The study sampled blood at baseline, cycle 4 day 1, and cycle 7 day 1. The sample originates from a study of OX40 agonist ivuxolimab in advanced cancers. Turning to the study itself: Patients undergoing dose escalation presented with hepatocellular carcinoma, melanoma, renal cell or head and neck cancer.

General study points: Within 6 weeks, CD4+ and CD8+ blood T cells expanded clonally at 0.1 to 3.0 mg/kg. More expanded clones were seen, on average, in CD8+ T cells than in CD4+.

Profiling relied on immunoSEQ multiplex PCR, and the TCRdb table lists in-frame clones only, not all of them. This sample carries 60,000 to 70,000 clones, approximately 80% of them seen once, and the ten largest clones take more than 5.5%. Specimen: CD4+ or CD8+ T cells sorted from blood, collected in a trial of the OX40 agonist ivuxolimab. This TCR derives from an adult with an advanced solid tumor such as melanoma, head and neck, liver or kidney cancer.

CDR3 residues: CASSLAEFKEQYF. Here the CDR3 DNA reads TGTGCCAGCAGCTTGGCAGAGTTCAAGGAGCAGTACTTC. The chain carries TRBV7-6 and TRBJ2-7; D is unclear. Trimming took 3 bases from V and 7 from J, leaving 13 bases between them. Germline V gene data show CDR1 as SGHVS and CDR2 as FNYEAQ. The CDR3 contains 13 residues.